Sequencing of this T cell receptor beta chain was carried out in a study of T cell clonality in common variable immunodeficiency. Study-wide results and limits: In common variable immunodeficiency, TCR beta chains reportedly carried fewer deletions and N-nucleotide insertions.

Using immunoSEQ multiplex PCR, the repertoire was profiled, and TCRdb retains in-frame clones only, with some absent. The profile covers approximately 20,000 clones, none occurring a single time. Per germline, CDR1 DFQATT and CDR2 SNEGSKA (reference sequence). V shed 1 base and J 3 bases; nucleotides not matched to a gene: 12. This CDR3 spans 16 amino acids. The table lists this clone with a few counts. The antigen remains unidentified. Read data end 3 residues before the CDR3 end; the end is taken from the germline J gene. The clonotype originates from a human donor with common variable immunodeficiency. The material sequenced was peripheral blood mononuclear cells. V gene TRBV20-1 combines with J gene TRBJ2-7, with 7 bases fitting TRBD1. CDR3 protein: CSARAPGQATNYEQYF. CDR3 bases read: TGCAGTGCTAGAGCCCCCGGACAGGCCACAAACTACGAG.